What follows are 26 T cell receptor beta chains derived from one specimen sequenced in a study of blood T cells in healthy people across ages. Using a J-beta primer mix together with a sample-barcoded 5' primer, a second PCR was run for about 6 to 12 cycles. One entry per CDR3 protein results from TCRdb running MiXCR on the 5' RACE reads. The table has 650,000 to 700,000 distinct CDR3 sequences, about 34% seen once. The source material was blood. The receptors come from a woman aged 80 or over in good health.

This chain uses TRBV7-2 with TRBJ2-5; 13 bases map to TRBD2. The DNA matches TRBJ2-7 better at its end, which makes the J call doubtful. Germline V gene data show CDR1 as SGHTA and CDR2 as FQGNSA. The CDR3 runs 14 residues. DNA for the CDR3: TGTGCCAGCAGCTTCTGGACTAGCGGGAGCGAGCAGTACTTC. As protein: CASSFWTSGSEQYF.

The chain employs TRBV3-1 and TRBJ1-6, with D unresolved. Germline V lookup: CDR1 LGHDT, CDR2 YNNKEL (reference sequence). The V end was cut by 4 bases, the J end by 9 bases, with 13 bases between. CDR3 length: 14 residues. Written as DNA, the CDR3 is TGTGCCAGCAGCCCCACCTCATGGGGTTCACCCCTCCACTTT. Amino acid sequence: CASSPTSWGSPLHF.

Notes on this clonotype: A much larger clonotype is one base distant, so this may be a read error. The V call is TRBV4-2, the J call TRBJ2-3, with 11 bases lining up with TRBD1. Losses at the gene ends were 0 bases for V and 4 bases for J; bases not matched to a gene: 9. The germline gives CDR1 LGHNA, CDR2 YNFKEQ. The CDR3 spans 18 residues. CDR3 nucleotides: TGTGCCAGCAGCCAAGACATGGGACAGGGGGGTAGCGCAGATACGCAGTATTTT. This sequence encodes CASSQDMGQGGSADTQYF.

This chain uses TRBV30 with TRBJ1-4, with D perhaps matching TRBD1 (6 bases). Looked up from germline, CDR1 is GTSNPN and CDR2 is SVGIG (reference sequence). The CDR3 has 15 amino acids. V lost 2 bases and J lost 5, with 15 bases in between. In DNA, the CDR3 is TGTGCCTGGAGTCTCCCGGGGGGGACAAATGAAAAACTGTTTTTT. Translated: CAWSLPGGTNEKLFF.

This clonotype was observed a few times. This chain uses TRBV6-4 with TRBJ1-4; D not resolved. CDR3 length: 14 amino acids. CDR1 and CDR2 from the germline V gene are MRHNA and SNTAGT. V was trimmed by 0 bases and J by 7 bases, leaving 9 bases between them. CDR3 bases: TGTGCCAGCAGTGACTCCCCCCTGGGTGAAAAACTGTTTTTT. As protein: CASSDSPLGEKLFF.

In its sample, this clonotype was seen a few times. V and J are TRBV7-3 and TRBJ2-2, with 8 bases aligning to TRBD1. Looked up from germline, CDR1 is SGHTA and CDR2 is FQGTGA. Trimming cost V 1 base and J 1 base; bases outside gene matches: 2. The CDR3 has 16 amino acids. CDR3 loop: CASSLNGQGNTGELFF. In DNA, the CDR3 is TGTGCCAGCAGCTTAAACGGACAGGGGAACACCGGGGAGCTGTTTTTT.

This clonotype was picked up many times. The CDR3 loop is CASSVGGTGKHEQYF. The CDR3 region has the DNA TGTGCCAGCAGCGTAGGGGGGACAGGGAAACACGAGCAGTACTTC. The rearrangement joins TRBV9 to TRBJ2-7; 9 bases agree with TRBD1. Germline V CDR1 and CDR2: SGDLS, YYNGEE. Unmatched junction bases numbered 6, after V lost 0 bases and J lost 5 bases. The CDR3 is made up of 15 amino acids.

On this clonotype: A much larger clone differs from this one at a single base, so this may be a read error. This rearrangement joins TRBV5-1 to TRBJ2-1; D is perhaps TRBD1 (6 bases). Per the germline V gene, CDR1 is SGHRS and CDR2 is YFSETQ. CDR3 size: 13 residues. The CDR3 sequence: CAGSVQGNNEQFF. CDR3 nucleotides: TGCGCCGGCAGCGTCCAGGGGAACAATGAGCAGTTCTTC.

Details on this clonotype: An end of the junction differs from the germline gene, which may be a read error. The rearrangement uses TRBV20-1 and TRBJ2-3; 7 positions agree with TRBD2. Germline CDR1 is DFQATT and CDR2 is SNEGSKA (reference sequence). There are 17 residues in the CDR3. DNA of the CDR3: TGCAGCGCTAGACCAGTGGGGGGGAGTCTTAGCACAGATACGCAGTATTTT. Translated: CSARPVGGSLSTDTQYF.

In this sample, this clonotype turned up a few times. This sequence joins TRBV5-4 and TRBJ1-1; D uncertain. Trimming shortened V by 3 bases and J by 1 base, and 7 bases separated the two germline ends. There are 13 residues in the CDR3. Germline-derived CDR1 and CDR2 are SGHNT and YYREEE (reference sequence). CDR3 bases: TGTGCCAGCAGCTATAAGACGAACACTGAAGCTTTCTTT. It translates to CASSYKTNTEAFF.

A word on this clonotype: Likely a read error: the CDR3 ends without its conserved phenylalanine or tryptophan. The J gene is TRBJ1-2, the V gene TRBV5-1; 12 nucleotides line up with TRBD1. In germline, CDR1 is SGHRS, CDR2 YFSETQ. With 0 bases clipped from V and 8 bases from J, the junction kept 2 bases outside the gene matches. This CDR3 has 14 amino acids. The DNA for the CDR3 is TGCGCCAGCAGCTTGGCAGGGACAGGGGGCGGCTACACCTCC. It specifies CASSLAGTGGGYTS.

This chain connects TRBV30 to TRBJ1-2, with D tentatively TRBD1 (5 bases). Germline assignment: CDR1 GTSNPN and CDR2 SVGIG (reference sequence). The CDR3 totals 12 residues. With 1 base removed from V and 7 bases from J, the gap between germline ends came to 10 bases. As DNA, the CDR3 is TGTGCCTGGAGTGGCGGGGGGTCTGGCTACACCTTC. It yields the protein CAWSGGGSGYTF. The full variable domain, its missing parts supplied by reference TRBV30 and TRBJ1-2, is SQTIHQWPATLVQPVGSPLSLECTVEGTSNPNLYWYRQAAGRGLQLLFYSVGIGQISSEVPQNLSASRPQDRQFILSSKKLLLSDSGFYLCAWSGGGSGYTFGSGTRLTVV.

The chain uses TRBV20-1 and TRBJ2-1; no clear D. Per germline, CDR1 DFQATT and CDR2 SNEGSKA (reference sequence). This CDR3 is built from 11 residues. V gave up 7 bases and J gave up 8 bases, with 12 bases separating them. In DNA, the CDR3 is TGCAGTGTTCCAGGTAGCCATGAGCAGTTCTTC. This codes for CSVPGSHEQFF.

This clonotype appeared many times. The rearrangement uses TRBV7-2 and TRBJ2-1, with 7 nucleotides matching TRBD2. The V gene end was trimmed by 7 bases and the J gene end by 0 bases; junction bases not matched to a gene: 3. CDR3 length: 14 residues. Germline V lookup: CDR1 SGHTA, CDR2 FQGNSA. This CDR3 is CASKRDRSYNEQFF. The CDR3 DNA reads TGTGCCAGCAAGCGGGATCGCTCCTACAATGAGCAGTTCTTC.

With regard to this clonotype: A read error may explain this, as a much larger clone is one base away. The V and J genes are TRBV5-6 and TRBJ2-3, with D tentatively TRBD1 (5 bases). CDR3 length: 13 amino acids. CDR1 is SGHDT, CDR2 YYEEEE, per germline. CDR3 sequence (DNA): TGTGCCAGCAGCTTTGACAGAACAGATGCGCAGTATTTT. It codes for CASSFDRTDAQYF.

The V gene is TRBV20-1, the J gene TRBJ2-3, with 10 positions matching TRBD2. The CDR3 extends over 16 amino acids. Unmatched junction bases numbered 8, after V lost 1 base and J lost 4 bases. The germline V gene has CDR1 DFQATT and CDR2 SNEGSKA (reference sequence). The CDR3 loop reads CSARATASGGADTQYF. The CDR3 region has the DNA TGCAGTGCTAGAGCCACGGCTAGCGGGGGTGCAGATACGCAGTATTTT.

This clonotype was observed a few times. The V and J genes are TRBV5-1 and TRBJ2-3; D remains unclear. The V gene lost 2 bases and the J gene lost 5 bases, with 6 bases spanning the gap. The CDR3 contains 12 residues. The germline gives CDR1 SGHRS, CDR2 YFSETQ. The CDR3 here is CASSFEQDTQYF. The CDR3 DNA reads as TGCGCCAGCAGCTTTGAACAAGATACGCAGTATTTT.

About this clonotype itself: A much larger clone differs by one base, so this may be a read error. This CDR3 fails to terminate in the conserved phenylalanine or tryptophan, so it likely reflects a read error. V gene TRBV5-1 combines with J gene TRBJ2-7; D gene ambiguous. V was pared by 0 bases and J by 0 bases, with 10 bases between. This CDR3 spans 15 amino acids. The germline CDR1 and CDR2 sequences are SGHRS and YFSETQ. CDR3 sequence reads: CASSLEWGNSYEQYI. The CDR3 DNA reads TGCGCCAGCAGCTTGGAATGGGGTAACTCCTACGAGCAGTACATC.

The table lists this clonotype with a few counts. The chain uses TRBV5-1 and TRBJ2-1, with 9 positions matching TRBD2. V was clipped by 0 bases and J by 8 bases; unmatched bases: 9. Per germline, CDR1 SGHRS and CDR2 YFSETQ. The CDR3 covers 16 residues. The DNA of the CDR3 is TGCGCCAGCAGCTTGGGGATAGCGGGGGAGAGCGATGAGCAGTTCTTC. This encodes CASSLGIAGESDEQFF.

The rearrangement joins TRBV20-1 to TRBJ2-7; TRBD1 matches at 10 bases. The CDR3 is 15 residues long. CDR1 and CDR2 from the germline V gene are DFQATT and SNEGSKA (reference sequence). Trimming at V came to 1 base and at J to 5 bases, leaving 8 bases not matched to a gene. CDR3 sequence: CSARGDRGFGHEQYF. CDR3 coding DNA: TGCAGTGCTAGAGGGGACAGGGGATTTGGCCACGAGCAGTACTTC.

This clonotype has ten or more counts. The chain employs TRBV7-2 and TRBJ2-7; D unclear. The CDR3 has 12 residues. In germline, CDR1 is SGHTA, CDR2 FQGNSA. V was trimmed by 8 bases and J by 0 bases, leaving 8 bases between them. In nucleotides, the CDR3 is TGTGCCAGCCGCGCAGCCTCCTACGAGCAGTACTTC. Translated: CASRAASYEQYF.

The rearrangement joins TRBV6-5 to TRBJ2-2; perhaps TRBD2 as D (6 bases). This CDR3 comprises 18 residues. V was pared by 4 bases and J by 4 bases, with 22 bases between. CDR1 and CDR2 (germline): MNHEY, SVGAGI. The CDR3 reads CASSSRSAALAPTGELFF. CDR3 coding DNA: TGTGCCAGCAGTTCTCGGTCTGCAGCTCTAGCGCCCACCGGGGAGCTGTTTTTT.

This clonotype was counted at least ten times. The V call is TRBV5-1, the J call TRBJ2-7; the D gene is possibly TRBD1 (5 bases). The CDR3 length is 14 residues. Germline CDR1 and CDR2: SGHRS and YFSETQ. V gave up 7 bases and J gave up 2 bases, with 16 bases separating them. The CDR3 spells CASAITGSTYEQYF. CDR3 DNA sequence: TGCGCCAGCGCTATAACAGGAAGCACCTACGAGCAGTACTTC.

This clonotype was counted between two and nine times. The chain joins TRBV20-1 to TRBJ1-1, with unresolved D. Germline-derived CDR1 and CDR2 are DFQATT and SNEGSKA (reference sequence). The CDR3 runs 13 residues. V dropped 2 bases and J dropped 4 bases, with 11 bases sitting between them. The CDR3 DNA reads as TGCAGTGCTAGAAGAGGCTATGGCACTGAAGCTTTCTTT. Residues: CSARRGYGTEAFF.

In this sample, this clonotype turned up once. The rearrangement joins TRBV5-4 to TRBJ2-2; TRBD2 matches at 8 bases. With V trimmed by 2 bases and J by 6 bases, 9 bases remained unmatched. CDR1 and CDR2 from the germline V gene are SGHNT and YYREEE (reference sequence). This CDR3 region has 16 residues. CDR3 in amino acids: CASSLGGLAEAGELFF. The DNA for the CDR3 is TGTGCCAGCAGCTTAGGTGGACTAGCAGAGGCCGGGGAGCTGTTTTTT.

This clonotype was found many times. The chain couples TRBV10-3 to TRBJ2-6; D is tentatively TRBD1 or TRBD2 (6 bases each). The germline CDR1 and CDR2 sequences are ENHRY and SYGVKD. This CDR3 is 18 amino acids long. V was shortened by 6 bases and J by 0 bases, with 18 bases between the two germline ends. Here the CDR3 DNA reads TGTGCCATCAGGAGGGGGGCAGGGAGGATCTCTGGGGCCAACGTCCTGACTTTC. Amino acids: CAIRRGAGRISGANVLTF.